The clone carrying this T cell receptor (beta chain) occurred a few times. No antigen is known for it. Bulk TCR libraries were made with methods that had been previously described and with listed TCR primers. TCRdb independently ran MiXCR on the PCR reads; one entry per CDR3 protein. Here the sample spans about 640,000 distinct CDR3 sequences, 15% to 20% being singletons. These data belong to a study of molecular identifiers for immune sequencing clone quantification. In germline, CDR1 is MDHEN, CDR2 SYDVKM. Trimming left V 4 bases short and J 6 bases short, with 13 bases between. This CDR3 spans 14 amino acids. The naive CD8 libraries originated from between roughly 20,000 and 1,100,000 sorted cells and drew on 10%, 30% or 50% RNA. The study, taken as a whole, reports: Clone sizes that are highly expanded could be underestimated when identical TCR molecules share a barcode.

This TCR was recovered from a human donor in good health. Some libraries in this study had Jurkat cell RNA spiked in. The sequenced sample consisted of naive CD8+ T cells from blood, with Jurkat cell RNA spiked in. Regarding subset: FACS-sorted CD8+CD4-CCR7+CD45RA+ naive T cells. The chain has TRBV28 and TRBJ2-1; D remains ambiguous. The CDR3 reads CASSSRHILNEQFF. The CDR3 nucleotides are TGTGCCAGCAGTTCAAGACATATTCTCAATGAGCAGTTCTTC.